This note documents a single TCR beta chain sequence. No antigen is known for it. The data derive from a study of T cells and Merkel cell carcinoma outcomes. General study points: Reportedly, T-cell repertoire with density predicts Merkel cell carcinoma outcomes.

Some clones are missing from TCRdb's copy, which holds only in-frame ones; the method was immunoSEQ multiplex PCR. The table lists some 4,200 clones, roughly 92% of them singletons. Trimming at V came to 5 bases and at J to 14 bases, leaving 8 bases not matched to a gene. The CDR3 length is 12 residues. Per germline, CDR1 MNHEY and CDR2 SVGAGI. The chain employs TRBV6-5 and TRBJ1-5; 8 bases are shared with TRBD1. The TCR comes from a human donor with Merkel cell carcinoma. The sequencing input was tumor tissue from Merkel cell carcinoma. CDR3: CASSATTGEEHF. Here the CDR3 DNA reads TGTGCCAGCAGTGCGACGACAGGGGAAGAGCATTTT.